This T cell receptor beta chain was retrieved from a study of cytomegalovirus exposure and HLA in healthy donors. Findings of the study overall: It is likely that the observed cluster of highly shared sequence variants was a sequencing artifact.

This clone was found many times. Antigen specificity is unknown. Deletions cut 0 bases from V and 6 bases from J, with 12 bases between. The germline gives CDR1 MGHRA, CDR2 YSYEKL. The CDR3 totals 14 residues. 13 Jbeta primers and 60 Vbeta primers were used for the PCR. Measured with immunoSEQ multiplex PCR; TCRdb has only the in-frame clones, and not every one. Among around 130,000 clones listed, around 8.5% were seen once. The sample consisted of PBMCs. This clonotype was sampled from a middle-aged man in good health and CMV-seronegative. V usage is TRBV4-1 and J usage is TRBJ2-7; D gene uncertain. The CDR3 DNA reads as TGCGCCAGCAGCCAAGAAGAACCCCGAGGCGAGCAGTACTTC. It is translated as CASSQEEPRGEQYF.